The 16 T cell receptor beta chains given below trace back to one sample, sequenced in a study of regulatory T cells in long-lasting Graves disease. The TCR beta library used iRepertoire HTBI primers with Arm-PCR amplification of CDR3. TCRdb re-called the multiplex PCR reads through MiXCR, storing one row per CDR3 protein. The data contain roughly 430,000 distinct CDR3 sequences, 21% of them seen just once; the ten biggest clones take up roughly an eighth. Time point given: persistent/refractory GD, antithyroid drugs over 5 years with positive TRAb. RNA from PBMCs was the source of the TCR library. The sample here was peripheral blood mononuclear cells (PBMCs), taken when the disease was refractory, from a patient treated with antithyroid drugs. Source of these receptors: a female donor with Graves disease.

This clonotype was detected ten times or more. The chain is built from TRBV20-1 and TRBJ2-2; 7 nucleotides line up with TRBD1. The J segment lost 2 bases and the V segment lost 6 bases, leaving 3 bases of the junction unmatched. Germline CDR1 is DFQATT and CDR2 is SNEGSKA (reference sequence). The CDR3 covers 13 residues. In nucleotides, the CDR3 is TGCAGTGCCCGGGACAGAAACACCGGGGAGCTGTTTTTT. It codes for CSARDRNTGELFF.

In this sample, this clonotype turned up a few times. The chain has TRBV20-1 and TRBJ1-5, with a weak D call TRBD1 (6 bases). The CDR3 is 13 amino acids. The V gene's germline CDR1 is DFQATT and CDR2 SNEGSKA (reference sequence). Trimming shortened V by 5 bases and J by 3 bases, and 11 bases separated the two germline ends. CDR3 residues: CSALGGPNQPQHF. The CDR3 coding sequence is TGCAGTGCTCTGGGGGGCCCCAATCAGCCCCAGCATTTT.

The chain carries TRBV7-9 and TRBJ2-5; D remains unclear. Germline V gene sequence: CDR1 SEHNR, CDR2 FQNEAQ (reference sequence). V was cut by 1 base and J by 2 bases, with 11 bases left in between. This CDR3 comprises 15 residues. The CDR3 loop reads CASSLVGYPQETQYF. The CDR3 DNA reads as TGTGCCAGCAGCTTAGTAGGCTACCCTCAAGAGACCCAGTACTTC.

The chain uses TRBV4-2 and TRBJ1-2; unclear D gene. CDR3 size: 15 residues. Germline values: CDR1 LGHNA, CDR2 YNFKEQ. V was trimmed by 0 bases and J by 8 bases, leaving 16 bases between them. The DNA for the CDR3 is TGTGCCAGCAGCCAAGATAGGGCAGACCTTATGGGCTACACCTTC. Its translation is CASSQDRADLMGYTF.

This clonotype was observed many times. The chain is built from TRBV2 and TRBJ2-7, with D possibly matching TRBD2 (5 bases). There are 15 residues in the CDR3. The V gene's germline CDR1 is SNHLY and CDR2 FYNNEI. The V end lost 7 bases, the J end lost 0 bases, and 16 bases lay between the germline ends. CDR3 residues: CASTRVREVSYEQYF. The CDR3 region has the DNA TGTGCCAGCACTCGAGTCCGGGAAGTCTCCTACGAGCAGTACTTC.

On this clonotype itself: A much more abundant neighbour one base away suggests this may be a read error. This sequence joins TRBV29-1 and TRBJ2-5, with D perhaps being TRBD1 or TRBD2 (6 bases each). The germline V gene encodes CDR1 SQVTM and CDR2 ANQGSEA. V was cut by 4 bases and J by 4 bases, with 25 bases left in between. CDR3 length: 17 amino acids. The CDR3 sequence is CSVAHSPPGRGRETQYF. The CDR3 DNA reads TGCAGCGTTGCGCACTCACCCCCGGGACGGGGGCGAGAGACCCAGTACTTC.

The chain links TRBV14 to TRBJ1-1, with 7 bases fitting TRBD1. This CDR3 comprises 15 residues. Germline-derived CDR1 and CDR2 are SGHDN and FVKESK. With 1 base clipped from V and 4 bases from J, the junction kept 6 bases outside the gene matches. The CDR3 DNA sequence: TGTGCCAGCAGCCAAGTGGAGACAGGGAGCACTGAAGCTTTCTTT. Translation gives CASSQVETGSTEAFF.

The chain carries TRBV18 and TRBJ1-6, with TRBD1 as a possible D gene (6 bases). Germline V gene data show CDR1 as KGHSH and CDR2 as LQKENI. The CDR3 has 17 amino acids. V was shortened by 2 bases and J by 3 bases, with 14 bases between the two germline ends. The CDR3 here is CASSPTYRQDYNSPLHF. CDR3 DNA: TGTGCCAGCTCACCAACCTACAGACAGGACTATAATTCACCCCTCCACTTT.

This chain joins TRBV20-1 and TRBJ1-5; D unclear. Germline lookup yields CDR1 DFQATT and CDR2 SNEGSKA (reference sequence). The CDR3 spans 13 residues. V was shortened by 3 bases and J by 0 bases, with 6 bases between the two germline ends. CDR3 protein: CSASFYSNQPQHF. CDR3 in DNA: TGCAGTGCTAGTTTTTATAGCAATCAGCCCCAGCATTTT.

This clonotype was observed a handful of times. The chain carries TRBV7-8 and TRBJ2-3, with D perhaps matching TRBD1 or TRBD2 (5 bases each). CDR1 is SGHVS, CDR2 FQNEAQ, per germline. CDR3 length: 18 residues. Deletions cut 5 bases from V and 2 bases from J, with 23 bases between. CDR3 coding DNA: TGTGCCAGCAGCCCAAAGCAGACGGGGCTATCCCTCACAGATACGCAGTATTTT. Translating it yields CASSPKQTGLSLTDTQYF. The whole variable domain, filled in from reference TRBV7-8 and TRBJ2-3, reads GAGVSQSPRYKVAKRGQDVALRCDPISGHVSLFWYQQALGQGPEFLTYFQNEAQLDKSGLPSDRFFAERPEGSVSTLKIQRTQQEDSAVYLCASSPKQTGLSLTDTQYFGPGTRLTVL.

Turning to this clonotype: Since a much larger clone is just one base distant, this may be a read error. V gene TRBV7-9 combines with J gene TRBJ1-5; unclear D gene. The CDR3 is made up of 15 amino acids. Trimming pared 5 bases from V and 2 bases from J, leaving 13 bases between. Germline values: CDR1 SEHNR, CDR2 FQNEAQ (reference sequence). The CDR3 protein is CASSVGRVGNQPQHF. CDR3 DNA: TGTGCCAGCAGCGTAGGCCGGGTTGGCAATCAGCCCCAGCATTTT. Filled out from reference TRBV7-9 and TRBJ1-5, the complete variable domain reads DTGVSQNPRHKITKRGQNVTFRCDPISEHNRLYWYRQTLGQGPEFLTYFQNEAQLEKSRLLSDRFSAERPKGSFSTLEIQRTEQGDSAMYLCASSVGRVGNQPQHFGDGTRLSIL.

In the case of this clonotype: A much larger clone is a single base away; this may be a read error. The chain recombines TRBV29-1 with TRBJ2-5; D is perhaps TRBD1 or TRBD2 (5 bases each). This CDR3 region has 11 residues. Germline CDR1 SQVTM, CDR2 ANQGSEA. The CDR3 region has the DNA TGCAGCGTTGAGAGGGGAAAGACCCGGTACTTC. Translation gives CSVERGKTRYF.

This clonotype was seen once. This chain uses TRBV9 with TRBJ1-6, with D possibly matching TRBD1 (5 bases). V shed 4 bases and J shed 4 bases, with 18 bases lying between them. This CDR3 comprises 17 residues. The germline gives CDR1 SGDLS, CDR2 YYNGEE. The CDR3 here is CASSSGTYVGYNSPLHF. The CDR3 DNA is TGTGCCAGCAGCTCCGGGACGTATGTCGGGTATAATTCACCCCTCCACTTT.

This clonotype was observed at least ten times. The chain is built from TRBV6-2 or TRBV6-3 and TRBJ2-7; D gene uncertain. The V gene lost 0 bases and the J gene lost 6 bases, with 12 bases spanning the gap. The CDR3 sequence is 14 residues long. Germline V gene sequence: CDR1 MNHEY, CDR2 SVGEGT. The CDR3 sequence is CASSYSVGTSEQYF. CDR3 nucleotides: TGTGCCAGCAGTTACTCGGTAGGAACGAGCGAGCAGTACTTC.

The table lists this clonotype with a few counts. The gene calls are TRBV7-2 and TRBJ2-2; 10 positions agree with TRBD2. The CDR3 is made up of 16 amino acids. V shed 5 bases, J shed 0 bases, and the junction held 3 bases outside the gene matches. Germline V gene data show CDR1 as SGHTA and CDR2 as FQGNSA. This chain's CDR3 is CASSVGLAANTGELFF. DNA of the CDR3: TGTGCCAGCAGCGTTGGACTAGCGGCGAACACCGGGGAGCTGTTTTTT.

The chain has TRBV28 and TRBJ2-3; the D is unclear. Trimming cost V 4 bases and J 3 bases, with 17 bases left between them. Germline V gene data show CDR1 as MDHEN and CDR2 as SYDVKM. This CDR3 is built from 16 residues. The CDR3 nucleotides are TGTGCCAGCAGTTCGCATGTTTTAATTGGGACAGATACGCAGTATTTT. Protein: CASSSHVLIGTDTQYF.